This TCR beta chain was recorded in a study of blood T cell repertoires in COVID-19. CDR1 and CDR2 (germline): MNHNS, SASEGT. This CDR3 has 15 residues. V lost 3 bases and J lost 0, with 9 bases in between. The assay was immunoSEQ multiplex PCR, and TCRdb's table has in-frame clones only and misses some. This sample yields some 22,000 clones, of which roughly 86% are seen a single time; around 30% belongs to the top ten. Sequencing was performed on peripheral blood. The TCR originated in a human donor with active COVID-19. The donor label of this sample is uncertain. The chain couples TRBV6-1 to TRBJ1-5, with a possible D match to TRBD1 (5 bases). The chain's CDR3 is CASSDNRHSNQPQHF. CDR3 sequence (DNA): TGTGCCAGCAGTGATAACAGGCATAGCAATCAGCCCCAGCATTTT.